This T cell receptor (beta chain) was sequenced in a study of blood T cell repertoires in COVID-19. Overall study context: COVID-19 samples, acute and convalescent, were from the United States, Italy and Spain.

Under the authors' procedure: Reference gene primer amplification gave nucleated cell count estimates. Measured with immunoSEQ multiplex PCR; TCRdb has only the in-frame clones, and not every one. That table is the source of V, J and clone size, and D and trimming were worked out from the DNA. The table records roughly 120,000 clones, 70% to 90% of them present only once. The V gene end was trimmed by 0 bases and the J gene end by 1 base; junction bases not matched to a gene: 2. CDR1 and CDR2 (germline): SGHTA, FQGNSA. The CDR3 consists of 15 residues. J is TRBJ1-1 and V is TRBV7-2; 7 nucleotides line up with TRBD1. Sequences were obtained from peripheral blood. This sequence originates from a man between 65 and 85 years old who had recovered from COVID-19. The CDR3 nucleotides are TGTGCCAGCAGCTTAGCCTACAGGGGGAACACTGAAGCTTTCTTT. Translated, it gives CASSLAYRGNTEAFF.